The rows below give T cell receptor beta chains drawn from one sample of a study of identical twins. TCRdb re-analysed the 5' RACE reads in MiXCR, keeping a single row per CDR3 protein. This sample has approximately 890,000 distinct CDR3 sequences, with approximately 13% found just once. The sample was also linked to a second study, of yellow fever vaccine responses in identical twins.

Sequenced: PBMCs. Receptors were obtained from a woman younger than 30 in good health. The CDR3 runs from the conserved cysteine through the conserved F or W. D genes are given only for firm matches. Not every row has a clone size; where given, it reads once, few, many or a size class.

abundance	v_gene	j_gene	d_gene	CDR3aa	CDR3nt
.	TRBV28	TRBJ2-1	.	CASSPVIGDEQFF	TGTGCCAGCAGTCCTGTCATTGGGGATGAGCAGTTCTTC
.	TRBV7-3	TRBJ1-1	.	CASSLGPEATEAFF	TGTGCCAGCAGCTTAGGACCGGAGGCCACTGAAGCTTTCTTT
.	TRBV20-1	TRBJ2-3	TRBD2	CSAGGLAGLTDTQYF	TGCAGTGCCGGTGGACTAGCGGGCCTCACAGATACGCAGTATTTT
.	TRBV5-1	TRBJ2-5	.	CASSLEVVKTQYF	TGCGCCAGCAGCTTGGAGGTAGTGAAGACCCAGTACTTC
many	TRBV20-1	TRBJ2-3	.	CSARDRDTDTQYF	TGCAGTGCTAGAGATCGTGACACAGATACGCAGTATTTT
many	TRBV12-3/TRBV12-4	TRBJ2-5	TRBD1	CASSLVGTGGKETQYF	TGTGCCAGCAGTTTAGTAGGGACAGGGGGTAAAGAGACCCAGTACTTC
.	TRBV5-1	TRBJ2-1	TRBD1	CASSLVGQGPNEQFF	TGCGCCAGCAGCTTGGTGGGACAGGGGCCCAATGAGCAGTTCTTC
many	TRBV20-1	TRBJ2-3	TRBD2	CSASLAGVTDTQYF	TGCAGTGCTTCCCTAGCGGGGGTCACAGATACGCAGTATTTT
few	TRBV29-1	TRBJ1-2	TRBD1	CSVGLMDRGLEGYTF	TGCAGCGTCGGACTGATGGACAGGGGCTTGGAGGGCTACACCTTC
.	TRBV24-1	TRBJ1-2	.	CATSDAAGASYTF	TGTGCCACCAGTGATGCCGCAGGGGCGAGCTACACCTTC
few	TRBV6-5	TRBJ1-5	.	CASSSSGQPQHF	TGTGCCAGCAGTTCCTCAGGGCAGCCCCAGCATTTT
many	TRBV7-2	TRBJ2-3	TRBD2	CASAIAGGRQYTDTQYF	TGTGCCAGCGCCATAGCGGGAGGACGCCAATACACAGATACGCAGTATTTT
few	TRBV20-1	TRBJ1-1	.	CSARDGEAFF	TGCAGTGCCCGGGACGGTGAAGCTTTCTTT
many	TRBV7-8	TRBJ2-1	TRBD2	CASSIYGSGRGSDNEQFF	TGTGCCAGCAGCATCTACGGTAGCGGGAGGGGTTCAGACAATGAGCAGTTCTTC